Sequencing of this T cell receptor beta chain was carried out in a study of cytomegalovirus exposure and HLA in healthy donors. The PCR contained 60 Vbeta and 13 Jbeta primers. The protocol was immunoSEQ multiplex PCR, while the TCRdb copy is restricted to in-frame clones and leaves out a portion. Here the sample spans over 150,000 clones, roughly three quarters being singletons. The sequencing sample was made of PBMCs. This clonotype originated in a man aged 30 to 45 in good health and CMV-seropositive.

For the CDR3, the DNA is TGTGCCTGGAGTGGGCCCCCGGGAGAAAAACTGTTTTTT. This sequence encodes CAWSGPPGEKLFF. J is TRBJ1-4 and V is TRBV30; unclear D gene. Germline V gene lookup returns CDR1 GTSNPN and CDR2 SVGIG (reference sequence). With 1 base removed from V and 8 bases from J, the gap between germline ends came to 11 bases. The CDR3 spans 13 residues.